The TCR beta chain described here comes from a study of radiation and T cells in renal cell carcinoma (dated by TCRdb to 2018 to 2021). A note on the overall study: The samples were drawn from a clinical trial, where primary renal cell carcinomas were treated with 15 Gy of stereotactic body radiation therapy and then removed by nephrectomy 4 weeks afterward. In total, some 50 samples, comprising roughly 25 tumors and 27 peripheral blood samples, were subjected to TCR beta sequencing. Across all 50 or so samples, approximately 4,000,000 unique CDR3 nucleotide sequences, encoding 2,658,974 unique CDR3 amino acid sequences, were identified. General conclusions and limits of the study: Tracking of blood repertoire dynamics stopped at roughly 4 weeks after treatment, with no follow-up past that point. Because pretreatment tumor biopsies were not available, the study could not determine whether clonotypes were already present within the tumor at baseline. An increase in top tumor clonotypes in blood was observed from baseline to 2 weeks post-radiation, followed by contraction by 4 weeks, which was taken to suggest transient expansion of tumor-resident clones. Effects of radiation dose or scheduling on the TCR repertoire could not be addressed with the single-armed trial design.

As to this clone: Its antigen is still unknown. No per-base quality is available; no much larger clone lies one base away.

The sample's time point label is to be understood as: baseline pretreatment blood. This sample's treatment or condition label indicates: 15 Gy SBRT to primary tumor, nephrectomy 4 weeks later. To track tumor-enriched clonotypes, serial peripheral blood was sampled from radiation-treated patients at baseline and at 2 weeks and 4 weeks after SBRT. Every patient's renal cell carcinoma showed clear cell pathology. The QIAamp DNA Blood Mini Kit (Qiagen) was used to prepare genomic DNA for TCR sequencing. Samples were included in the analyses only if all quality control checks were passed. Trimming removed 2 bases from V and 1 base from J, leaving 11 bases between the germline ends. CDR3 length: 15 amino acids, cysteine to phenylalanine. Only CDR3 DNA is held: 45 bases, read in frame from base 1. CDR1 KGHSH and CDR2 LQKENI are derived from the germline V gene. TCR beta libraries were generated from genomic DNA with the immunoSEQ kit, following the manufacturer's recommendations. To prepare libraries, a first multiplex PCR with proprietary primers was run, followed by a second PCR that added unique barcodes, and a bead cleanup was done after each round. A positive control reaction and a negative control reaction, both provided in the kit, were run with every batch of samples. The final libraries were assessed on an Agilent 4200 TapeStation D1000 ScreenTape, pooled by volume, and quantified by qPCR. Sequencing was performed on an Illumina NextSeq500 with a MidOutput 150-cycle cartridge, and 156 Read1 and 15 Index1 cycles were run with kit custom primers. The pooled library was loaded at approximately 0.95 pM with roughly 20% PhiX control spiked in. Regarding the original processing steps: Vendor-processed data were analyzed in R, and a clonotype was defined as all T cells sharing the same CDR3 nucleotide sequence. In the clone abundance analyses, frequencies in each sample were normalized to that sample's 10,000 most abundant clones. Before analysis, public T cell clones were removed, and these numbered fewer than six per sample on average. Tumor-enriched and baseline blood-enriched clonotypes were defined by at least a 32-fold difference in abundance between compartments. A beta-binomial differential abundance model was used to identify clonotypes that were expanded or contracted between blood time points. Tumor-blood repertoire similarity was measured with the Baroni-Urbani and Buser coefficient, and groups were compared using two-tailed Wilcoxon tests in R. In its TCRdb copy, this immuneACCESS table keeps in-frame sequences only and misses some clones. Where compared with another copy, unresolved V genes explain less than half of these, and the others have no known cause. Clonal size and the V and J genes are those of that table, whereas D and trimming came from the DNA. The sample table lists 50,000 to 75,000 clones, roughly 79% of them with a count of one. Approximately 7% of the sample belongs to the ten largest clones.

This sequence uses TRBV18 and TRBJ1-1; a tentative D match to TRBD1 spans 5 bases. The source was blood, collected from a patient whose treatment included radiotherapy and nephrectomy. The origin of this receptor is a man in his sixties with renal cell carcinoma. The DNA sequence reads TGTGCCAGCTCACCAACAGGCCGCTCGAACACTGAAGCTTTCTTT. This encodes CASSPTGRSNTEAFF.